These 8 T cell receptor beta chains share one sample of origin, sequenced in a study of blood T cell repertoires in COVID-19. Some clones are missing from TCRdb's copy, which holds only in-frame ones; the method was immunoSEQ multiplex PCR. The table shows hundreds of thousands of clones, with more than 70% occurring only once. Sequenced material: peripheral blood. All receptors come from a woman of 80 years or more with acute or convalescent COVID-19.

The chain recombines TRBV5-1 with TRBJ1-1; D is undetermined. Germline values: CDR1 SGHRS, CDR2 YFSETQ. Trimming took 3 bases from V and 2 from J, leaving 8 bases between them. The CDR3 has 13 amino acids. This chain's CDR3 is CASSSLLNTEAFF. The CDR3 DNA sequence: TGCGCCAGCAGCTCCTTACTTAACACTGAAGCTTTCTTT.

As regards this clone: A much bigger clone sits one base away, suggesting this may be a read error. The rearrangement uses TRBV3-1 (or the pseudogene TRBV3-2) and TRBJ1-2, with 7 bases matching TRBD1. Germline CDR1 is LGHDT and CDR2 is YNNKEL (reference sequence). This CDR3 has 14 amino acids. CDR3 in amino acids: CACSPTGVGTGYTF. CDR3 in DNA: TGTGCCTGCAGCCCCACAGGGGTTGGTACTGGCTACACCTTC.

The chain recombines TRBV6-4 with TRBJ1-1; no firm D call. V was trimmed by 9 bases and J by 1 base, leaving 9 bases between them. Germline assignment: CDR1 MRHNA and CDR2 SNTAGT. The CDR3 consists of 12 residues. DNA of the CDR3: TGTGCCAGTCGGTGGTGGAACACTGAAGCTTTCTTT. Protein product: CASRWWNTEAFF.

This chain uses TRBV3-1 (or the pseudogene TRBV3-2) with TRBJ1-5; D is unresolved. Trimming removed 6 bases from V and 2 bases from J, with 11 bases in between. The CDR3 sequence is 14 residues long. Germline V gene lookup returns CDR1 LGHDT and CDR2 YNNKEL (reference sequence). In DNA form, the CDR3 reads TGTGCCAGCAGGCACGGGAGGGGCAATCAGCCCCAGCATTTT. Amino acids: CASRHGRGNQPQHF.

The chain links TRBV6-2 or TRBV6-3 to TRBJ2-3, with TRBD2 matching 10 bases. The junction had 8 bases not matched to a gene; V was cut back by 2 bases and J by 3 bases. CDR1 and CDR2 (germline): MNHEY, SVGEGT. The CDR3 length is 17 residues. For the CDR3, the DNA is TGTGCCAGCAGTTACGAGCGGGGGGGCCTCATAACAGATACGCAGTATTTT. Its protein product is CASSYERGGLITDTQYF.

V usage is TRBV5-8 and J usage is TRBJ1-6; TRBD1 is a possible D gene (5 bases). Germline CDR1 SGHTS, CDR2 YDEGEE. V was clipped by 0 bases and J by 8 bases, with 15 bases between them. The CDR3 loop spans 16 amino acids. CDR3 DNA: TGTGCCAGCAGCTTGGGACAGAGCGTGGCCTATTCACCCCTCCACTTT. Amino acid sequence: CASSLGQSVAYSPLHF.

The chain uses TRBV3-1 (or the pseudogene TRBV3-2) and TRBJ2-5, with 11 bases fitting TRBD2. Germline V gene data show CDR1 as LGHDT and CDR2 as YNNKEL (reference sequence). Trimming at V came to 4 bases and at J to 4 bases, leaving 5 bases not matched to a gene. CDR3 length: 15 amino acids. The DNA of the CDR3 is TGTGCCAGCAGCCGTAGCGGGGGGGGCCGAGAGACCCAGTACTTC. This codes for CASSRSGGGRETQYF.

V usage is TRBV13 and J usage is TRBJ2-5, with D maybe TRBD1 (5 bases). Trimming cost V 4 bases and J 4 bases, with 13 bases left between them. The CDR3 is made up of 14 amino acids. Germline V gene lookup returns CDR1 PRHDT and CDR2 FYEKMQ (reference sequence). The chain's CDR3 is CASSSQGFGETQYF. The CDR3 region has the DNA TGTGCCAGCAGCTCTCAGGGTTTCGGAGAGACCCAGTACTTC.